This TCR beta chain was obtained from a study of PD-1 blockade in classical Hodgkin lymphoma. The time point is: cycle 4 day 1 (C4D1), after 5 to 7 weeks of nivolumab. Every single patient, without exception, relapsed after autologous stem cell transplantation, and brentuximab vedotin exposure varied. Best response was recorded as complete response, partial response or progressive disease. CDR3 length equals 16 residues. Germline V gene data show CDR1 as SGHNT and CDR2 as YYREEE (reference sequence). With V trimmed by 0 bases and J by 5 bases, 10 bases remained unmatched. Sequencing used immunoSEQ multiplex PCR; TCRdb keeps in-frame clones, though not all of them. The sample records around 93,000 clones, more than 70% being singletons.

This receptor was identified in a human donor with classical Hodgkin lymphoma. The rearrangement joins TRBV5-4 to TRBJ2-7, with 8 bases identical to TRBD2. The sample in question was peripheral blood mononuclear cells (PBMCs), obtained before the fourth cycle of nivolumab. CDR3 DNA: TGTGCCAGCAGCTTGGGTAGGTCGGGGGGGCGCAACGAGCAGTACTTC. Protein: CASSLGRSGGRNEQYF. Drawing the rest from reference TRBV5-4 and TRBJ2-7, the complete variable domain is ETGVTQSPTHLIKTRGQQVTLRCSSQSGHNTVSWYQQALGQGPQFIFQYYREEENGRGNFPPRFSGLQFPNYSSELNVNALELDDSALYLCASSLGRSGGRNEQYFGPGTRLTVT.